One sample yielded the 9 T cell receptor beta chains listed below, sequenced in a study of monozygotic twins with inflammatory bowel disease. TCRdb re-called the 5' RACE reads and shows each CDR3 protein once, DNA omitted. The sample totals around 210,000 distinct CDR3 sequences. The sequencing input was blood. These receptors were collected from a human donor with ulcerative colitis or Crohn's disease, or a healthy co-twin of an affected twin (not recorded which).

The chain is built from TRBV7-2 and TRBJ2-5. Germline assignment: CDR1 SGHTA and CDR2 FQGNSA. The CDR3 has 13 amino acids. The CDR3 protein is CASSPRFTETQYF.

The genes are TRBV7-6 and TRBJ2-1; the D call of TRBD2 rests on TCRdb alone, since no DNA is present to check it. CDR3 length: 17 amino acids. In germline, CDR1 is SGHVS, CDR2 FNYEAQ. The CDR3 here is CASSFGDSHQLYNEQFF.

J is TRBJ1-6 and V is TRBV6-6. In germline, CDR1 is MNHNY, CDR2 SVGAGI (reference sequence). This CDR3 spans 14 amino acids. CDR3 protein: CASSLGTINSPLHF.

The chain's CDR3 is CASSPGPSGEKLFF. V is TRBV13 and J is TRBJ1-4. The CDR3 spans 14 residues. Germline CDR1 reads PRHDT; CDR2 reads FYEKMQ (reference sequence).

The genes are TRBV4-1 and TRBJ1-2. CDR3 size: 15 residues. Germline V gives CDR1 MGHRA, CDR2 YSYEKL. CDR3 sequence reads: CASRTLGLANYGYTF.

The CDR3 loop reads CASTPKGSGGTHTQYF. The chain recombines TRBV7-9 with TRBJ2-3; TCRdb names TRBD2, which stays unverified in the absence of DNA. The CDR3 is 16 residues long. Germline values: CDR1 SEHNR, CDR2 FQNEAQ (reference sequence).

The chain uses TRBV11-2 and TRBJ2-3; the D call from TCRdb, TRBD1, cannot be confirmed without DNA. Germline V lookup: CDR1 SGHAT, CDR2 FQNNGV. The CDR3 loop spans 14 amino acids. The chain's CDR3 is CASSHHRAKDTQYF.

The CDR3 sequence is CASSRDSHSNQPQHF. The rearrangement uses TRBV7-9 and TRBJ1-5; the TRBD1 assignment by TCRdb is unverifiable without DNA. Looked up from germline, CDR1 is SEHNR and CDR2 is FQNEAQ (reference sequence). CDR3 length: 15 residues.

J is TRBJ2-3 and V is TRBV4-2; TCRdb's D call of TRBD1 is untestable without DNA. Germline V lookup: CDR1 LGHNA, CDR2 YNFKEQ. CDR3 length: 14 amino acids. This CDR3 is CASSRETGADTQYF.